This TCR beta chain was recorded in a study of shared clonotypes between healthy human individuals. General observations from the study: In this cohort, only blood was sampled, and tissue repertoires likely differ.

Clones were sequenced by immunoSEQ multiplex PCR, and TCRdb holds only the in-frame ones, with some missing. This sample carries 450,000 to 500,000 clones, roughly 78% of them seen once, and the ten largest clones take approximately 12%. As for this clone: Its antigen is currently unknown.

The V gene end was trimmed by 4 bases and the J gene end by 2 bases; junction bases not matched to a gene: 3. This CDR3 is 13 amino acids long. Germline-derived CDR1 and CDR2 are SGHNT and YYREEE (reference sequence). Every contributor of samples was a Caucasian grown-up residing in Nashville, Tennessee. The sequence derives from a woman in her thirties or forties in good health. Some clones in this sample may be carry-over from other donors' samples. J is TRBJ2-7 and V is TRBV5-4; TRBD1 aligns across 7 bases. Sequenced: PBMCs. The CDR3 region is CASSTGTAYEQYF. Here the CDR3 DNA reads TGTGCCAGCAGCACTGGGACAGCCTACGAGCAGTACTTC.